The 8 T cell receptor beta chains in this list originate from one sample, sequenced in a study of shared clonotypes between healthy human individuals. Sequencing was performed with immunoSEQ multiplex PCR; in TCRdb, only in-frame clones are kept and a portion is missing. The table records fewer than 1.6 million clones, around 98.5% of them present only once. Sample: naive CD4+ T cells sorted from blood. Specified subset: CD45RA+ positively selected. Every receptor here comes from a man aged 30 to 45 in good health.

The CDR3 bases are TGTGCCAGCACCTCTTATTGGCTAGCGGGAGACTACAATGAGCAGTTCTTC. Translated, it gives CASTSYWLAGDYNEQFF. The V and J genes are TRBV7-9 and TRBJ2-1; 10 nucleotides match TRBD2. There are 17 residues in the CDR3. Germline CDR1 reads SEHNR; CDR2 reads FQNEAQ (reference sequence). After removal of 7 bases from V and 3 bases from J, the junction contained 12 bases not matched to a gene.

The V gene is TRBV7-9, the J gene TRBJ1-1; D perhaps matches TRBD1 (5 bases). This CDR3 contains 13 residues. From germline, CDR1 is SEHNR and CDR2 FQNEAQ (reference sequence). V was trimmed by 3 bases and J by 7 bases, leaving 12 bases between them. The CDR3, as DNA: TGTGCCAGCAGCTTGGGGCAAGACAATGAAGCTTTCTTT. Amino acid sequence: CASSLGQDNEAFF.

The chain uses TRBV19 and TRBJ1-1, with TRBD1 as a possible D gene (5 bases). Germline CDR1 reads LNHDA; CDR2 reads SQIVND (reference sequence). This CDR3 comprises 14 residues. V was clipped by 3 bases and J by 1 base, with 9 bases between them. CDR3 nucleotide sequence: TGTGCCAGTAGTATCCTCCAGGGGAACACTGAAGCTTTCTTT. Translation gives CASSILQGNTEAFF.

V gene TRBV18 combines with J gene TRBJ2-2; D possibly corresponds to TRBD1 (6 bases). The CDR3 extends over 16 amino acids. V lost 3 bases and J 3 bases, leaving 14 bases between the germline ends. The V gene's germline CDR1 is KGHSH and CDR2 LQKENI. CDR3 nucleotide sequence: TGTGCCAGCTCACCTCTCCGGCACAGGGACACCGGGGAGCTGTTTTTT. This codes for CASSPLRHRDTGELFF.

The chain is built from TRBV29-1 and TRBJ2-1; D perhaps matches TRBD2 (6 bases). CDR1 is SQVTM and CDR2 is ANQGSEA in the germline V gene. V lost 7 bases to trimming and J lost 7 bases, with 17 bases between them. This CDR3 has 13 residues. The CDR3 DNA is TGCAGCGGTGACGGGAGTGCGAGGAATGAGCAGTTCTTC. Its translation: CSGDGSARNEQFF.

The chain couples TRBV25-1 to TRBJ2-5, with 8 bases lining up with TRBD2. CDR3 length: 17 amino acids. After removal of 3 bases from V and 9 bases from J, the junction contained 18 bases not matched to a gene. Germline values: CDR1 MGHDK, CDR2 SYGVNS. CDR3 DNA sequence: TGTGCCAGCAGTGATCTAGAAGTAGCGGGAAGAAGCGAAGCCCAGTACTTC. Its translation: CASSDLEVAGRSEAQYF. The full variable domain, in which reference TRBV25-1 and TRBJ2-5 provide the parts outside the CDR3, is EADIYQTPRYLVIGTGKKITLECSQTMGHDKMYWYQQDPGMELHLIHYSYGVNSTEKGDLSSESTVSRIRTEHFPLTLESARPSHTSQYLCASSDLEVAGRSEAQYFGPGTRLLVL.

The chain couples TRBV10-2 to TRBJ2-7; a possible D gene is TRBD2 (5 bases). The CDR3 has 14 amino acids. Germline CDR1 and CDR2: WSHSY and SAAADI. Deletions cut 7 bases from V and 0 bases from J, with 13 bases between. In nucleotides, the CDR3 is TGCGCCAGCACGGGGAGACTCGACTCCTACGAGCAGTACTTC. It yields the protein CASTGRLDSYEQYF.

CDR3 sequence reads: CASSNPGQGRYNEQFF. CDR3 DNA sequence: TGTGCCAGCAGCAACCCGGGACAGGGACGCTACAATGAGCAGTTCTTC. The rearrangement links TRBV11-3 to TRBJ2-1; 9 nucleotides align to TRBD1. Germline-derived CDR1 and CDR2 are SGHNT and YENEEA. The CDR3 spans 16 residues. V lost 5 bases to trimming and J lost 3 bases; unmatched junction nucleotides: 8.